The rows below give T cell receptor beta chains drawn from one sample of a study of T cell responses to AZD1222 COVID-19 vaccine. Assay used: immunoSEQ multiplex PCR; TCRdb lists only in-frame clones, some missing. The sample has under 130,000 clones, approximately 96% seen once. Sequenced here: peripheral blood, sampled on day 0 of AZD1222 vaccination. These receptors originate from an adult in good health. The CDR3 runs from the conserved cysteine through the conserved F or W. D genes are given only for firm matches. The size of a clone is reported for some rows only, either as once, few or many, or as a class for expanded clones.

>TRBJ1-5|TRBD1|TRBV6-5|once
CASSRTGVGNQPQHF
TGTGCCAGCAGCCGGACAGGGGTCGGCAATCAGCCCCAGCATTTT
>TRBJ1-2|-|TRBV5-1|once
CASSLDRGVYTF
TGCGCCAGCAGCTTGGACCGGGGGGTCTACACCTTC
>TRBJ1-2|-|TRBV2|once
CASSRFDRWNYGYTF
TGTGCCAGCAGCAGATTTGACAGGTGGAACTATGGCTACACCTTC
>TRBJ1-2|-|TRBV7-8|-
CASTDRRQGFWSNYGYTF
TGTGCCAGCACCGACCGGCGGCAGGGCTTTTGGTCTAACTATGGCTACACCTTC
>TRBJ1-4|-|TRBV30|-
CAWSVRYNEKLFF
TGTGCCTGGAGTGTACGGTATAATGAAAAACTGTTTTTT
>TRBJ1-2|-|TRBV5-8|-
CASSHDGPFGYTF
TGTGCCAGCAGCCACGACGGACCCTTCGGCTACACCTTC
>TRBJ2-1|-|TRBV6-2/TRBV6-3|-
CASSYPPNEQFF
TGTGCCAGCAGTTACCCCCCCAATGAGCAGTTCTTC
>TRBJ1-5|TRBD1|TRBV4-1|-
CASSQEVRGRQPQHF
TGCGCCAGCAGCCAAGAGGTGAGGGGGCGTCAGCCCCAGCATTTT
>TRBJ2-1|-|TRBV28|-
CASSLVADSYNEQFF
TGTGCCAGCAGTTTGGTAGCGGACTCCTACAATGAGCAGTTCTTC
>TRBJ1-2|TRBD1|TRBV7-8|-
CASSLRDRGSGGYTF
TGTGCCAGCAGCTTGAGGGACAGGGGATCGGGAGGCTACACCTTC
>TRBJ1-1|-|TRBV7-8|once
CASSLSGADTEAFF
TGTGCCAGCAGCCTCTCGGGGGCCGACACTGAAGCTTTCTTT
>TRBJ2-4|-|TRBV5-1|-
CASSLDGRNIQYF
TGCGCCAGCAGCTTGGACGGACGAAACATTCAGTACTTC
>TRBJ1-1|TRBD1|TRBV5-1|-
CASSLEGAGTEAFF
TGCGCCAGCAGCTTGGAGGGGGCAGGGACTGAAGCTTTCTTT
>TRBJ2-1|-|TRBV19|-
CASSIRYGTNSYNEQFF
TGTGCCAGTAGTATACGGTACGGGACAAACTCCTACAATGAGCAGTTCTTC
>TRBJ1-5|-|TRBV19|-
CASRGTLNSNQPQHF
TGTGCCAGTAGGGGGACTTTAAATAGCAATCAGCCCCAGCATTTT
>TRBJ1-1|-|TRBV4-1|-
CASSQDGALNTEAFF
TGCGCCAGCAGCCAAGACGGGGCTTTGAACACTGAAGCTTTCTTT
>TRBJ1-4|-|TRBV29-1|-
CSASLGGEKLFF
TGCAGCGCCTCATTGGGGGGGGAAAAACTGTTTTTT
>TRBJ1-6|-|TRBV20-1|-
CSASKPAAGSSPLHF
TGCAGTGCTAGTAAACCCGCAGCCGGGTCTTCACCCCTCCACTTT
>TRBJ1-1|-|TRBV7-2|-
CASSLTITEAFF
TGTGCCAGCAGCCTCACCATCACTGAAGCTTTCTTT
>TRBJ2-1|TRBD1|TRBV6-1|-
CASSEGQGVGNEQFF
TGTGCCAGCAGTGAAGGACAGGGAGTGGGCAATGAGCAGTTCTTC
>TRBJ1-4|-|TRBV4-3|-
CASSPKHFPPATNEKLFF
TGCGCCAGCAGCCCCAAACACTTCCCCCCTGCAACTAATGAAAAACTGTTTTTT
>TRBJ1-5|-|TRBV19|-
CASSIGVLQENQPQHF
TGTGCCAGTAGTATTGGGGTACTCCAGGAAAATCAGCCCCAGCATTTT
>TRBJ2-1|TRBD2|TRBV6-4|-
CASSDSGGGSNEQFF
TGTGCCAGCAGTGACTCCGGCGGGGGGTCCAATGAGCAGTTCTTC
>TRBJ1-2|-|TRBV29-1|-
CSVVAQGYGYTF
TGCAGCGTTGTAGCACAGGGCTATGGCTACACCTTC
>TRBJ2-2|-|TRBV6-5|-
CASRRTGRNTGELFF
TGTGCCAGCAGACGAACAGGCCGGAACACCGGGGAGCTGTTTTTT
>TRBJ1-2|-|TRBV4-1|-
CASSQEVTGSYGYTF
TGCGCCAGCAGCCAAGAAGTAACAGGGAGCTATGGCTACACCTTC
>TRBJ2-3|TRBD2|TRBV19|-
CASSITGLAGGDTQYF
TGTGCCAGTAGTATAACAGGACTAGCGGGAGGAGATACGCAGTATTTT
>TRBJ1-3|-|TRBV11-1|-
CASSSGAGTIYF
TGTGCCAGCAGCTCCGGGGCGGGCACCATATATTTT
>TRBJ1-2|-|TRBV7-2|-
CASSFMSVYGYTF
TGTGCCAGCAGCTTTATGAGTGTCTATGGCTACACCTTC
>TRBJ2-1|TRBD1|TRBV13|-
CASSSSGQAPIYNEQFF
TGTGCCAGCAGCTCGTCCGGACAGGCTCCAATCTACAATGAGCAGTTCTTC
>TRBJ1-1|-|TRBV28|-
CASSFSETEAFF
TGTGCCAGCAGTTTTTCGGAGACTGAAGCTTTCTTT
>TRBJ1-2|-|TRBV5-1|-
CASSLEGNRPNYGYTF
TGCGCCAGCAGCTTGGAGGGAAATAGGCCTAACTATGGCTACACCTTC
>TRBJ2-3|-|TRBV6-5|-
CASSYREGGTDTQYF
TGTGCCAGCAGTTACAGGGAGGGGGGCACAGATACGCAGTATTTT
>TRBJ2-5|-|TRBV6-4|-
CASSDGGLPETQYF
TGTGCCAGCAGTGACGGGGGACTGCCAGAGACCCAGTACTTC
>TRBJ1-1|-|TRBV28|-
CASRRLWNTEAFF
TGTGCCAGCCGCCGTTTATGGAACACTGAAGCTTTCTTT
>TRBJ1-3|TRBD1|TRBV7-9|-
CASSYNTGGADTIYF
TGTGCCAGCAGCTACAACACAGGGGGCGCAGACACCATATATTTT
>TRBJ1-3|-|TRBV14|-
CASSQGPRNSGNTIYF
TGTGCCAGCAGCCAAGGCCCCAGAAACTCTGGAAACACCATATATTTT
>TRBJ1-1|-|TRBV7-3|-
CASSFLGRNTEAFF
TGTGCCAGCAGCTTCCTAGGGCGGAACACTGAAGCTTTCTTT
>TRBJ2-3|TRBD2|TRBV7-9|-
CASSSELAGVSDTQYF
TGTGCCAGCAGCTCAGAGCTAGCGGGGGTCTCGGATACGCAGTATTTT
>TRBJ1-1|-|TRBV20-1|-
CSALGDTEAFF
TGCAGTGCGCTAGGTGACACTGAAGCTTTCTTT
>TRBJ2-1|-|TRBV6-4|-
CASSQLAEPLNEQFF
TGTGCCAGCAGTCAATTAGCGGAGCCCCTCAATGAGCAGTTCTTC
>TRBJ1-1|-|TRBV28|once
CASRTTEAFF
TGTGCCAGTAGAACCACTGAAGCTTTCTTT
>TRBJ2-3|TRBD1|TRBV24-1|-
CATRHRGDTQYF
TGTGCCACCAGGCACAGGGGTGATACGCAGTATTTT
>TRBJ1-1|TRBD1|TRBV9|-
CASSYSFDKGDREAFF
TGTGCCAGCAGCTATAGTTTTGACAAGGGGGACAGGGAAGCTTTCTTT
>TRBJ1-5|-|TRBV12-1|-
CASSPPLRGFSNQPQHF
TGTGCCAGCAGCCCCCCCCTCCGGGGCTTTAGCAATCAGCCCCAGCATTTT
>TRBJ1-2|-|TRBV19|-
CASSMGWAEPFNYGYTF
TGTGCCAGTAGTATGGGGTGGGCAGAACCTTTCAACTATGGCTACACCTTC
>TRBJ1-6|TRBD1|TRBV3-1/TRBV3-2|-
CASSPETGVNSPLHF
TGTGCCAGCAGCCCCGAGACAGGGGTCAATTCACCCCTCCACTTT
>TRBJ1-2|-|TRBV28|-
CASSPGGGVSNYGYTF
TGTGCCAGCAGTCCGGGAGGGGGGGTATCTAACTATGGCTACACCTTC
>TRBJ2-5|TRBD1|TRBV6-1|-
CASSEWDRVSLEETQYF
TGTGCCAGCAGTGAATGGGACAGGGTTTCCCTAGAAGAGACCCAGTACTTC